The 28 T cell receptor beta chains in this list originate from one sample, sequenced in a study of cytomegalovirus exposure and HLA in healthy donors (dated 2017 in TCRdb). Receptors were amplified or captured by the immunoSEQ multiplex PCR assay. TCRdb obtained this table from immuneACCESS and retained in-frame rearrangements with V and J assigned. These tables miss some clones; where compared with another copy, unresolved V genes account for less than half of the shortfall, and the remainder is unexplained. Present in this sample are under 250,000 clones, over 80% of which were seen just once. The ten largest account for about 6% of the sample. The sequenced material came from PBMCs. The origin of the receptors is a woman aged 18 to 35 in good health and CMV-seronegative.

The V call is TRBV10-3, the J call TRBJ1-2, with TRBD1 matching over 8 bases. The CDR3 extends over 14 amino acids. Germline V lookup: CDR1 ENHRY, CDR2 SYGVKD. V gave up 6 bases and J gave up 4 bases; unmatched junction bases: 7. The CDR3 DNA sequence: TGTGCCATCAGCCAACAGGGGGAAGGCTATGGCTACACCTTC. This sequence encodes CAISQQGEGYGYTF.

The gene calls are TRBV28 and TRBJ2-7; TRBD1 agrees at 7 bases. Trimming cost V 6 bases and J 6 bases; bases outside gene matches: 11. Germline V lookup: CDR1 MDHEN, CDR2 SYDVKM. The CDR3 runs 14 residues. The DNA of the CDR3 is TGTGCCAGCAGCGTAAAGGACAGGCGTGGCGAGCAGTACTTC. Its translation is CASSVKDRRGEQYF. Complete variable domain (other parts from reference TRBV28 and TRBJ2-7): DVKVTQSSRYLVKRTGEKVFLECVQDMDHENMFWYRQDPGLGLRLIYFSYDVKMKEKGDIPEGYSVSREKKERFSLILESASTNQTSMYLCASSVKDRRGEQYFGPGTRLTVT.

The chain combines TRBV10-3 with TRBJ2-7, with 8 bases identical to TRBD1. The V gene's germline CDR1 is ENHRY and CDR2 SYGVKD. V lost 3 bases to trimming and J lost 6 bases; unmatched junction nucleotides: 7. There are 14 residues in the CDR3. CDR3 sequence: CAISDGQGALEQYF. CDR3 nucleotides: TGTGCCATCAGTGATGGGCAGGGGGCCCTCGAGCAGTACTTC.

CDR3 residues: CASSIRWRQGVNQPQHF. The CDR3, as DNA: TGTGCCAGTAGTATTCGTTGGCGCCAAGGCGTCAATCAGCCCCAGCATTTT. The V gene is TRBV19, the J gene TRBJ1-5; no definite D call. The CDR3 is 17 residues long. With 3 bases removed from V and 3 bases from J, the gap between germline ends came to 18 bases. CDR1 and CDR2 (germline): LNHDA, SQIVND (reference sequence).

The rearrangement joins TRBV5-1 to TRBJ2-3, with D unresolved. V lost 0 bases and J lost 6, with 5 bases in between. Germline loops: CDR1 SGHRS, CDR2 YFSETQ. CDR3 size: 12 residues. CDR3: CASSLEGDTQYF. The CDR3 nucleotides read TGCGCCAGCAGCTTGGAGGGCGATACGCAGTATTTT.

The chain recombines TRBV7-8 with TRBJ1-5; the D gene is possibly TRBD1 (5 bases). V was cut by 5 bases and J by 0 bases, with 14 bases left in between. The CDR3 is made up of 16 amino acids. Per germline, CDR1 SGHVS and CDR2 FQNEAQ. The CDR3 loop is CASSDPGGGSNQPQHF. The CDR3 coding sequence is TGTGCCAGCAGCGACCCGGGGGGGGGTAGCAATCAGCCCCAGCATTTT.

This chain uses TRBV27 with TRBJ2-3; possible D gene TRBD2, 7 bases. V lost 10 bases to trimming and J lost 3 bases, with 14 bases between them. Germline values: CDR1 MNHEY, CDR2 SMNVEV (reference sequence). This CDR3 has 13 amino acids. The CDR3, as DNA: TGTGCCATCCGTCGGGGGGCAACAGATACGCAGTATTTT. This sequence encodes CAIRRGATDTQYF.

This chain links TRBV6-6 with TRBJ1-5, with 8 bases lining up with TRBD1. Losses at the gene ends were 7 bases for V and 2 bases for J; bases not matched to a gene: 10. The CDR3 spans 16 residues. Germline V lookup: CDR1 MNHNY, CDR2 SVGAGI (reference sequence). This CDR3 reads CASIASDREGNQPQHF. The CDR3 DNA follows: TGTGCCAGCATCGCTTCGGACAGGGAAGGCAATCAGCCCCAGCATTTT.

The chain has TRBV7-9 and TRBJ1-4; TRBD1 matches 8 bases. The germline CDR1 and CDR2 sequences are SEHNR and FQNEAQ (reference sequence). Germline trimming cut 5 bases from V and 7 bases from J; bases unmatched to any gene: 6. The CDR3 runs to 14 residues. CDR3 region: CASSTPTGAEKLFF. The CDR3 DNA reads as TGTGCCAGCAGCACACCGACAGGGGCTGAAAAACTGTTTTTT. Full variable domain (outside the CDR3, taken from reference TRBV7-9 and TRBJ1-4): DTGVSQNPRHKITKRGQNVTFRCDPISEHNRLYWYRQTLGQGPEFLTYFQNEAQLEKSRLLSDRFSAERPKGSFSTLEIQRTEQGDSAMYLCASSTPTGAEKLFFGSGTQLSVL.

The V gene is TRBV27, the J gene TRBJ2-3, with TRBD2 matching over 12 bases. Trimming took 5 bases from V and 6 from J; bases not matched to a gene: 15. The CDR3 covers 18 residues. Germline V CDR1 and CDR2: MNHEY, SMNVEV (reference sequence). The CDR3 loop reads CASSHLGLAGIGGDTQYF. The CDR3 DNA reads as TGTGCCAGCAGTCACTTAGGACTAGCGGGAATTGGTGGGGATACGCAGTATTTT.

This chain connects TRBV6-1 to TRBJ2-1; D is ambiguous. Trimming cost V 6 bases and J 5 bases, with 5 bases left between them. The CDR3 sequence is 11 residues long. Germline CDR1 and CDR2: MNHNS and SASEGT. Here the CDR3 reads CASRSDNEQFF. CDR3 bases: TGTGCCAGCAGGTCCGACAATGAGCAGTTCTTC.

The J gene is TRBJ1-2, the V gene TRBV6-1; 10 bases fit TRBD1. The germline CDR1 and CDR2 sequences are MNHNS and SASEGT. CDR3 length equals 14 residues. Losses at the gene ends were 5 bases for V and 3 bases for J; bases not matched to a gene: 3. The chain's CDR3 is CASSFGTGDYGYTF. As DNA, the CDR3 is TGTGCCAGCAGTTTCGGGACAGGGGACTATGGCTACACCTTC.

This chain links TRBV29-1 with TRBJ2-1; D is unresolved. The CDR3 has 14 amino acids. CDR1 and CDR2 from the germline V gene are SQVTM and ANQGSEA. Trimming cost V 4 bases and J 4 bases, with 14 bases left between them. CDR3 in amino acids: CSVVLPPQYNEQFF. The CDR3 nucleotides are TGCAGCGTTGTTCTCCCGCCGCAGTACAATGAGCAGTTCTTC.

The chain is built from TRBV6-1 and TRBJ2-3; 9 bases fit TRBD1. The CDR3 covers 14 residues. CDR1 is MNHNS and CDR2 is SASEGT in the germline V gene. The trim removed 10 bases at V and 4 bases at J, leaving 9 bases unmatched. CDR3: CAIAGQGAPDTQYF. CDR3 in DNA: TGTGCCATCGCGGGACAGGGCGCGCCAGATACGCAGTATTTT.

CDR3 residues: CASSFIAAQETQYF. CDR3 in DNA: TGTGCCAGCAGCTTTATCGCAGCTCAAGAGACCCAGTACTTC. The J gene is TRBJ2-5, the V gene TRBV7-9; no reliable D call. The germline CDR1 and CDR2 sequences are SEHNR and FQNEAQ (reference sequence). The V gene lost 3 bases and the J gene lost 2 bases, with 10 bases spanning the gap. The CDR3 runs to 14 residues.

The V call is TRBV29-1, the J call TRBJ2-1, with D perhaps TRBD2 (5 bases). Trimming left V 6 bases short and J 3 bases short, with 18 bases between. The germline gives CDR1 SQVTM, CDR2 ANQGSEA. This CDR3 region has 15 residues. The CDR3 region has the DNA TGCAGCGTGGCCCCCCTTAGCGAACACTACAATGAGCAGTTCTTC. It codes for CSVAPLSEHYNEQFF.

CDR3 coding DNA: TGTGCCAGCAGCCTACTTAGCAGGGAAGGAGATACGCAGTATTTT. Its protein product is CASSLLSREGDTQYF. The chain has TRBV9 and TRBJ2-3; tentative D call: TRBD1 (5 bases). Trimming pared 4 bases from V and 5 bases from J, leaving 17 bases between. Germline V gene sequence: CDR1 SGDLS, CDR2 YYNGEE. The CDR3 has 15 residues. Full variable domain (rest looked up from reference TRBV9 and TRBJ2-3): DSGVTQTPKHLITATGQRVTLRCSPRSGDLSVYWYQQSLDQGLQFLIQYYNGEERAKGNILERFSAQQFPDLHSELNLSSLELGDSALYFCASSLLSREGDTQYFGPGTRLTVL.

This chain links TRBV7-8 with TRBJ2-7; no clear D gene. Germline V gene data show CDR1 as SGHVS and CDR2 as FQNEAQ. The CDR3 length is 15 residues. Trimming stripped 1 base from V and 3 bases from J, with 13 bases between. CDR3 in amino acids: CASSLVVTVGYEQYF. The CDR3 DNA sequence: TGTGCCAGCAGCTTAGTCGTGACGGTCGGCTACGAGCAGTACTTC.

This rearrangement joins TRBV2 to TRBJ2-7; 10 bases agree with TRBD2. Germline V gives CDR1 SNHLY, CDR2 FYNNEI. V shed 6 bases and J 2 bases; nucleotides not matched to a gene: 4. The CDR3 runs 14 residues. Here the CDR3 DNA reads TGTGCCAGCAGGGCCACTAGCGGGGCCTACGAGCAGTACTTC. Translated: CASRATSGAYEQYF. Looking up the rest from reference TRBV2 and TRBJ2-7 gives the full variable domain: EPEVTQTPSHQVTQMGQEVILRCVPISNHLYFYWYRQILGQKVEFLVSFYNNEISEKSEIFDDQFSVERPDGSNFTLKIRSTKLEDSAMYFCASRATSGAYEQYFGPGTRLTVT.

The rearrangement links TRBV10-3 to TRBJ2-7; TRBD1 or TRBD2 may be the D gene (5 bases each). V lost 5 bases to trimming and J lost 4 bases, with 12 bases between them. Germline values: CDR1 ENHRY, CDR2 SYGVKD. The CDR3 is 13 amino acids. As DNA, the CDR3 is TGTGCCATCAGTCCAGGGACGCCGTACGAGCAGTACTTC. Encoded protein: CAISPGTPYEQYF.

Written as DNA, the CDR3 is TGTGCCAGCAGTGAAGCCAAAGTGGGCGGGAGTGGAGAGACCCAGTACTTC. The encoded protein is CASSEAKVGGSGETQYF. The chain uses TRBV2 and TRBJ2-5; the match to TRBD2 covers 7 bases. The trim removed 0 bases at V and 4 bases at J, leaving 11 bases unmatched. The CDR3 spans 17 residues. Germline V CDR1 and CDR2: SNHLY, FYNNEI.

Comment on this clone: Other nucleotide sequences from this sample produce the same CDR3. The CDR3 is CASSARTGNSPLHF. In nucleotides, the CDR3 is TGCGCCAGCAGCGCAAGGACAGGGAATTCACCCCTCCACTTT. The rearrangement links TRBV5-1 to TRBJ1-6, with 8 positions matching TRBD1. The CDR3 loop spans 14 amino acids. After removal of 4 bases from V and 7 bases from J, the junction contained 4 bases not matched to a gene. The germline V gene has CDR1 SGHRS and CDR2 YFSETQ.

This clone has just a few counts. The genes are TRBV27 and TRBJ1-5; the match to TRBD1 covers 10 bases. The CDR3 is made up of 15 amino acids. The junction had 1 base not matched to a gene; V was cut back by 2 bases and J by 3 bases. Germline lookup yields CDR1 MNHEY and CDR2 SMNVEV (reference sequence). This CDR3 reads CASSLGTGANQPQHF. The DNA of the CDR3 is TGTGCCAGCAGTTTAGGGACAGGGGCCAATCAGCCCCAGCATTTT.

The rearrangement uses TRBV28 and TRBJ1-2; tentative D call: TRBD1 (5 bases). V was cut by 3 bases and J by 10 bases, with 15 bases left in between. The germline CDR1 and CDR2 sequences are MDHEN and SYDVKM. This CDR3 region has 13 residues. CDR3 sequence reads: CASSLARALVYTF. For the CDR3, the DNA is TGTGCCAGCAGTTTGGCCAGGGCGTTAGTCTACACCTTC.

This clone has a single count. V is TRBV6-6 and J is TRBJ1-2, with D perhaps TRBD1 (5 bases). Trimming removed 2 bases from V and 4 bases from J, with 14 bases in between. Germline values: CDR1 MNHNY, CDR2 SVGAGI (reference sequence). There are 15 residues in the CDR3. CDR3 loop: CASSYGQGRSYGYTF. CDR3 in DNA: TGTGCCAGCAGTTACGGCCAGGGACGTTCCTATGGCTACACCTTC.

The rearrangement uses TRBV6-4 and TRBJ2-7, with D possibly being TRBD2 (6 bases). V gave up 5 bases and J gave up 7 bases, with 18 bases separating them. The germline CDR1 and CDR2 sequences are MRHNA and SNTAGT. The CDR3 length is 14 residues. In nucleotides, the CDR3 is TGTGCCAGCAGTACTGAGGTGGGACTGGGAGAGCAGTACTTC. Translating gives CASSTEVGLGEQYF.

The sample holds a few counts of this clone. Written as DNA, the CDR3 is TGCGCCAGCAGCCAAGGGCTAGCGGGAGCTACCGGGGAGCTGTTTTTT. Its protein is CASSQGLAGATGELFF. The chain carries TRBV4-1 and TRBJ2-2, with 10 positions matching TRBD2. Trimming cost V 1 base and J 5 bases; bases outside gene matches: 4. Germline V gives CDR1 MGHRA, CDR2 YSYEKL. This CDR3 is built from 16 residues.

The chain recombines TRBV5-1 with TRBJ2-7, with 12 bases that match TRBD2. This CDR3 contains 16 residues. Germline V gene data show CDR1 as SGHRS and CDR2 as YFSETQ. V shed 0 bases and J 2 bases; nucleotides not matched to a gene: 3. The CDR3 loop is CASSLGLAGDPYEQYF. CDR3 nucleotides: TGCGCCAGCAGCTTGGGACTAGCGGGAGACCCCTACGAGCAGTACTTC.